This TCR beta chain is drawn from a study of T cell responses to AZD1222 COVID-19 vaccine. Assay: immunoSEQ multiplex PCR; the TCRdb copy retains only in-frame clones and omits some. This table has 100,000 to 150,000 clones, 85% to 90% appearing once. Researchers grouped second doses given at about 4 or about 12 weeks into one pool. Study observations and caveats: Females made up more of the donors, who were largely white British, and clonal diversity may have come out too low. Only a handful of people who got AZD1222 tested seropositive at baseline.

Trimming pared 0 bases from V and 4 bases from J, leaving 14 bases between. The CDR3 spans 16 residues. Germline values: CDR1 SGDLS, CDR2 YYNGEE. As for this clone: No antigen is known for it.

The source is an adult who received the AZD1222 COVID-19 vaccine. The sample was peripheral blood, taken 28 days after the second AZD1222 dose. J is TRBJ1-3 and V is TRBV9; possibly TRBD1 for D (6 bases). The CDR3 region is CASSVGIRGNGNTIYF. The CDR3 nucleotides read TGTGCCAGCAGCGTAGGGATAAGGGGGAACGGAAACACCATATATTTT.